These T cell receptor beta chains were read from a single sample in a study of blood T cell repertoires in COVID-19. Using immunoSEQ multiplex PCR, the repertoire was profiled, and TCRdb retains in-frame clones only, with some absent. The table includes roughly 460,000 clones, 80% to 90% detected once. The specimen sequenced was peripheral blood. The receptors here all came from a young man with COVID-19, enrolled during active disease. Each CDR3 is given without its conserved first and last residue. Some rows mark clone size as missing; the rest say once, few, many or name a class of expanded clone.

J gene	V gene	clone size	CDR3 protein
TRBJ1-1	TRBV3-1/TRBV3-2	-	ASSRQGMDKAF
TRBJ2-1	TRBV29-1	-	SVEDSGLNYNEQF
TRBJ2-5	TRBV7-9	-	ASSLILAGETQY
TRBJ2-1	TRBV7-9	-	ASSPPGLAGVYNEQF
TRBJ1-3	TRBV11-2	-	ASSGWTGGLYSGNTIY
TRBJ1-6	TRBV3-1/TRBV3-2	-	ASSPSGSSYNSPLH
TRBJ1-1	TRBV7-8	few	ASSVVGEDTEAF
TRBJ2-1	TRBV3-1/TRBV3-2	-	ASSQDRDSYNEQF
TRBJ1-4	TRBV5-4	-	ASSLGQENGEKLF
TRBJ2-7	TRBV6-6	-	ASSSGDSYEQY
TRBJ2-1	TRBV7-9	-	ASSSTSGRIYNEQF
TRBJ1-6	TRBV11-2	-	ASSQPILARNSPLH
TRBJ1-6	TRBV20-1	-	SAEDGDLH
TRBJ2-7	TRBV5-4	-	ASSLAGSPYEQY
TRBJ2-7	TRBV27	-	ASSSAKTSGIYEQY
TRBJ1-5	TRBV7-2	-	ASSPGRGGNQPQH
TRBJ2-5	TRBV6-1	-	ASSEVGTEETQY
TRBJ2-7	TRBV4-1	-	ASSRWDSANYEQY
TRBJ2-1	TRBV10-1	-	ASSESSGGDYNEQF
TRBJ2-1	TRBV7-6	-	ASSLMATEANEQF
TRBJ2-7	TRBV6-2/TRBV6-3	once	ASSYSIQVAGAYHEQY
TRBJ1-5	TRBV6-5	once	ASRYGTGSNQPQH
TRBJ1-6	TRBV6-5	-	ASSYSGQGLSPLH
TRBJ1-5	TRBV6-5	once	ASSSTGNQPQH
TRBJ2-1	TRBV5-1	-	ASSVGLGTSGSSYNEQF
TRBJ1-5	TRBV6-5	-	ASSYSGGGQPQH
TRBJ1-1	TRBV16	-	ASSHPGQGVTEAF
TRBJ2-7	TRBV9	few	ASSVEGSATYEQY
TRBJ1-2	TRBV6-5	-	ASRRGQEPNGYT
TRBJ2-2	TRBV6-1	-	ASSEIVIGELF
TRBJ2-1	TRBV19	-	ASSILGGNSYNEQF
TRBJ2-5	TRBV3-1/TRBV3-2	-	ASSQEGGAEY
TRBJ2-1	TRBV3-1/TRBV3-2	few	ASSQPGGRNEQF
TRBJ1-4	TRBV7-9	-	ASSLGATNEKLF
TRBJ2-7	TRBV6-5	-	ASRSGLYEQY
TRBJ2-3	TRBV2	-	ASSTSPFTDTQY
TRBJ2-7	TRBV19	-	ASSIGAGSHEQY
TRBJ2-5	TRBV5-1	-	ASSLSGEETQY
TRBJ2-3	TRBV11-2	-	ASSPWGGADTQY
TRBJ1-2	TRBV6-5	-	ASWKGAGGYT
TRBJ2-7	TRBV30	-	AWRPSQGLSYEQY
TRBJ2-1	TRBV7-8	-	ASSPAGLSSYNEQF
TRBJ2-1	TRBV24-1	-	ATSDFRTSGNEQF
TRBJ2-1	TRBV18	-	ASSPGTSGFRPQF
TRBJ1-1	TRBV2	-	ASRVVAATEAF
TRBJ2-2	TRBV29-1	-	SVSRTWDSDTGELF
TRBJ2-3	TRBV24-1	-	ATSVGLASADTQY
TRBJ2-5	TRBV27	-	ASSPSGRRETQY
TRBJ1-1	TRBV2	-	ASGARGTEAF
TRBJ2-7	TRBV24-1	-	ATSDGSSYEQY
TRBJ1-1	TRBV4-1	-	ASSQTTGGGESFNTEAF
TRBJ2-3	TRBV6-5	-	ASRPGLATDTQY
TRBJ1-1	TRBV3-1/TRBV3-2	-	ASSLTGGADTEAF
TRBJ1-4	TRBV3-1/TRBV3-2	-	ASSQGPPLATNEKLF
TRBJ2-1	TRBV9	-	ASSVATTSHEQF